The sequence of this TCR beta chain was determined in a study of blood T cell repertoires in COVID-19. The CDR3 loop spans 16 amino acids. Germline lookup yields CDR1 SEHNR and CDR2 FQNEAQ (reference sequence). V was clipped by 5 bases and J by 5 bases, with 21 bases between them. The assay was immunoSEQ multiplex PCR, and TCRdb's table has in-frame clones only and misses some. In the table there are 130,000 to 150,000 clones, about four fifths of which are singletons. This sequence originates from a human donor in a cohort sampled during active COVID-19. The rearrangement joins TRBV7-9 to TRBJ2-5; TRBD1 is a possible D gene (5 bases). Material: peripheral blood. The CDR3: CASSPTKVRVGETQYF. The CDR3 DNA reads as TGTGCCAGCAGCCCCACCAAGGTCAGGGTGGGGGAGACCCAGTACTTC.